A single sample is the source of the 20 T cell receptor beta chains below, sequenced in a study of blood T cells in healthy people across ages. It was with a sample-barcoded 5' primer and a J-beta primer mix that a second PCR of about 6 to 12 cycles was run. TCRdb re-called the 5' RACE reads with MiXCR, one entry per CDR3 protein. The profile shows approximately 780,000 distinct CDR3 sequences, more than 25% of them singletons. This same sample was also taken into another study, of T cells of mothers and their children.

The sequencing input was blood. These receptors were taken from a boy under 18 in good health.

This clonotype appeared a few times. The chain combines TRBV5-1 with TRBJ1-1; D is uncertain. Germline CDR1 reads SGHRS; CDR2 reads YFSETQ. Trimming removed 3 bases at V and 1 base at J, with 10 bases between. The CDR3 totals 14 residues. For the CDR3, the DNA is TGCGCCAGCAGCTCCCCCGAGGCGAACACTGAAGCTTTCTTT. It codes for CASSSPEANTEAFF. Combining the CDR3 with reference TRBV5-1 and TRBJ1-1 gives the whole variable domain KAGVTQTPRYLIKTRGQQVTLSCSPISGHRSVSWYQQTPGQGLQFLFEYFSETQRNKGNFPGRFSGRQFSNSRSEMNVSTLELGDSALYLCASSSPEANTEAFFGQGTRLTVV.

This clonotype has only a few counts. The chain links TRBV12-3 or TRBV12-4 to TRBJ1-1; weak D call: TRBD1 (5 bases). The CDR3 extends over 15 amino acids. The V gene lost 5 bases and the J gene lost 0 bases, with 13 bases spanning the gap. The CDR3 DNA reads TGTGCCAGCAGTGGAAGCCCGGGACTGAACACTGAAGCTTTCTTT. Protein sequence: CASSGSPGLNTEAFF.

This clonotype was found a few times. The chain combines TRBV20-1 with TRBJ2-1; D may match TRBD1 or TRBD2 (5 bases each). In germline, CDR1 is DFQATT, CDR2 SNEGSKA (reference sequence). Trimming left V 3 bases short and J 9 bases short, with 12 bases between. The CDR3 totals 12 residues. The CDR3 is CSASGDRGEQFF. CDR3 DNA: TGCAGTGCTAGCGGGGACCGGGGTGAGCAGTTCTTC.

This chain connects TRBV11-2 to TRBJ2-4; no definite D call. Germline CDR1 and CDR2: SGHAT and FQNNGV. The V end was cut by 6 bases, the J end by 0 bases, with 9 bases between. This CDR3 has 14 residues. CDR3 sequence reads: CASRSLEAKNIQYF. CDR3 bases: TGTGCCAGCAGATCCCTAGAAGCCAAAAACATTCAGTACTTC.

The chain joins TRBV5-5 to TRBJ2-5, with 7 bases fitting TRBD2. The DNA end is a closer match to TRBJ2-1, so the J assignment may be wrong. The CDR3 runs 13 residues. From germline, CDR1 is SGHKS and CDR2 YYEKEE (reference sequence). The CDR3 protein is CACNRTSPDEQFF. CDR3 nucleotide sequence: TGTGCCTGCAACAGGACTAGTCCCGATGAGCAGTTCTTC.

This clonotype was observed many times. The rearrangement links TRBV12-5 to TRBJ2-5; no clear D gene. There are 12 residues in the CDR3. CDR1 is LGHNT, CDR2 FRNRAP, per germline. Trimming left V 2 bases short and J 5 bases short, with 6 bases between. This CDR3 is CASGLHVETQYF. The CDR3 nucleotides read TGTGCTAGTGGTTTGCACGTCGAGACCCAGTACTTC.

This clonotype appeared a few times. The rearrangement joins TRBV5-1 to TRBJ1-6, with D perhaps matching TRBD1 (5 bases). The CDR3 covers 16 residues. The germline V gene has CDR1 SGHRS and CDR2 YFSETQ. The CDR3 nucleotides are TGCGCTGGCAGCTTGGGGCAGGGTGGAAATAATTCACCCCTCCACTTT. This translates into CAGSLGQGGNNSPLHF.

This clonotype came up a few times. V is TRBV30 and J is TRBJ2-1; 8 nucleotides agree with TRBD2. The CDR3 contains 15 residues. With 0 bases clipped from V and 6 bases from J, the junction kept 7 bases outside the gene matches. Per the germline V gene, CDR1 is GTSNPN and CDR2 is SVGIG (reference sequence). The CDR3 sequence is CAWSVRGLAFNEQFF. The CDR3, as DNA: TGTGCCTGGAGTGTGCGCGGACTAGCCTTCAATGAGCAGTTCTTC.

The rearrangement links TRBV28 to TRBJ2-5; TRBD2 agrees at 9 bases. This CDR3 has 15 residues. Germline values: CDR1 MDHEN, CDR2 SYDVKM. V was pared by 3 bases and J by 6 bases, with 8 bases of the junction left unmatched. DNA of the CDR3: TGTGCCAGCAGTTTCGCGGCGGGGGGGCCGCAGACCCAGTACTTC. It yields the protein CASSFAAGGPQTQYF.

The chain combines TRBV5-1 with TRBJ1-1; 7 positions match TRBD1. The CDR3 sequence is 18 residues long. The V gene end was trimmed by 4 bases and the J gene end by 3 bases; junction bases not matched to a gene: 18. Germline lookup yields CDR1 SGHRS and CDR2 YFSETQ. This chain's CDR3 is CASSPTDRDSSWYTEAFF. CDR3 sequence (DNA): TGCGCCAGCAGCCCTACCGACAGGGATTCCTCCTGGTACACTGAAGCTTTCTTT.

This clonotype was seen a handful of times. The rearrangement joins TRBV12-3 or TRBV12-4 to TRBJ2-2; D remains ambiguous. The length of the CDR3 is 13 residues. V lost 5 bases and J 3 bases, leaving 7 bases between the germline ends. The CDR3 is CASSTYDTGELFF. Here the CDR3 DNA reads TGTGCCAGCAGTACCTACGACACCGGGGAGCTGTTTTTT.

This clonotype was picked up a small number of times. The gene calls are TRBV28 and TRBJ2-7; weak D call: TRBD1 (6 bases). The germline gives CDR1 MDHEN, CDR2 SYDVKM. Trimming removed 6 bases from V and 4 bases from J, with 22 bases in between. There are 16 residues in the CDR3. CDR3 in DNA: TGTGCCAGCAGCACCAGACAGGTCCTGCGCCTTTACGAGCAGTACTTC. Amino acid sequence: CASSTRQVLRLYEQYF.

This clonotype was counted a few times. The V call is TRBV10-3, the J call TRBJ2-7, with D tentatively TRBD2 (6 bases). The ends were cut back, 8 bases at V and 6 bases at J, with 20 bases in the middle. CDR1 and CDR2 from the germline V gene are ENHRY and SYGVKD. The CDR3 has 14 residues. The CDR3 sequence: CAIGGLGIPAEQYF. DNA for the CDR3: TGTGCCATCGGAGGGTTGGGGATTCCGGCCGAGCAGTACTTC.

V and J are TRBV5-1 and TRBJ1-5, with 7 bases identical to TRBD1. V shed 5 bases and J 6 bases; nucleotides not matched to a gene: 5. The CDR3 covers 13 residues. Germline V CDR1 and CDR2: SGHRS, YFSETQ. The DNA for the CDR3 is TGCGCCAGCAGAACAGGGGAGGGTCAGCCCCAGCATTTT. Residues: CASRTGEGQPQHF. Using reference TRBV5-1 and TRBJ1-5 for the parts outside the CDR3, the full variable domain is KAGVTQTPRYLIKTRGQQVTLSCSPISGHRSVSWYQQTPGQGLQFLFEYFSETQRNKGNFPGRFSGRQFSNSRSEMNVSTLELGDSALYLCASRTGEGQPQHFGDGTRLSIL.

V usage is TRBV4-1 and J usage is TRBJ2-7; tentative D call: TRBD1 (6 bases). The germline gives CDR1 MGHRA, CDR2 YSYEKL. CDR3 length equals 15 residues. The V end was cut by 0 bases, the J end by 3 bases, with 12 bases between. The CDR3, as DNA: TGCGCCAGCAGCCAAGATCACGGACAGAGCTACGAGCAGTACTTC. Translating it yields CASSQDHGQSYEQYF.

This clonotype was observed a handful of times. The rearrangement uses TRBV7-9 and TRBJ2-7; no definite D call. The CDR3 spans 14 residues. Trimming left V 2 bases short and J 1 base short, with 9 bases between. CDR1 and CDR2 (germline): SEHNR, FQNEAQ (reference sequence). The CDR3 protein is CASSLSGTSYEQYF. The CDR3 DNA is TGTGCCAGCAGCTTATCGGGCACGTCCTACGAGCAGTACTTC.

The chain links TRBV24-1 to TRBJ1-3; possibly TRBD1 for D (5 bases). The germline V and J ends were trimmed by 9 bases and 0 bases, with 8 bases remaining between them. In germline, CDR1 is KGHDR, CDR2 SFDVKD. The CDR3 totals 13 residues. CDR3 region: CATGDSSGNTIYF. CDR3 bases: TGTGCCACCGGCGACAGCTCTGGAAACACCATATATTTT.

This clonotype has a handful of counts. This chain links TRBV10-3 with TRBJ1-6; D is perhaps TRBD1 (6 bases). The V end was cut by 6 bases, the J end by 10 bases, with 16 bases between. CDR3 length: 14 residues. Germline V gene sequence: CDR1 ENHRY, CDR2 SYGVKD. The CDR3 DNA follows: TGTGCCATCAGCCCAGGGGTGTCTGGGTCACCCCTCCACTTT. Encoded protein: CAISPGVSGSPLHF.

This clonotype turned up a few times. The chain combines TRBV5-1 with TRBJ1-4; D is unresolved. Trimming took off 4 bases at V and 0 bases at J, with 10 bases between the two ends. Germline lookup yields CDR1 SGHRS and CDR2 YFSETQ. CDR3 length: 15 residues. The CDR3 coding sequence is TGCGCCAGCAGCACCCGAGGTGCAACTAATGAAAAACTGTTTTTT. Translation: CASSTRGATNEKLFF. Full variable domain (outside the CDR3, taken from reference TRBV5-1 and TRBJ1-4): KAGVTQTPRYLIKTRGQQVTLSCSPISGHRSVSWYQQTPGQGLQFLFEYFSETQRNKGNFPGRFSGRQFSNSRSEMNVSTLELGDSALYLCASSTRGATNEKLFFGSGTQLSVL.

The chain combines TRBV6-6 with TRBJ1-1; 7 bases are shared with TRBD1. Germline trimming cut 5 bases from V and 7 bases from J; bases unmatched to any gene: 10. Germline assignment: CDR1 MNHNY and CDR2 SVGAGI (reference sequence). This CDR3 is 14 amino acids long. DNA for the CDR3: TGTGCCAGCAGTATAGGGGGCGACTTGATTGAAGCTTTCTTT. Translating gives CASSIGGDLIEAFF.